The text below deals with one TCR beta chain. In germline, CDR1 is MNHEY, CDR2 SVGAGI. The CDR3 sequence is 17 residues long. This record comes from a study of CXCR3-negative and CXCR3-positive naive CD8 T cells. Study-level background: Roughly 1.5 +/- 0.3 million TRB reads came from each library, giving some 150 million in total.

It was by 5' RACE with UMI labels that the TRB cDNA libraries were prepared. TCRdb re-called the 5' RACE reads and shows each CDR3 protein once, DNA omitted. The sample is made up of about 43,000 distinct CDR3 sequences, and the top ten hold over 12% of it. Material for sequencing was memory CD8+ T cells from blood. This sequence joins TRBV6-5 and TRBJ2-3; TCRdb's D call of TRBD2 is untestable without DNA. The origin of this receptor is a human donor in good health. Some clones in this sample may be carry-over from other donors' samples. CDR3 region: CASSWSSGGPSTDTQYF.